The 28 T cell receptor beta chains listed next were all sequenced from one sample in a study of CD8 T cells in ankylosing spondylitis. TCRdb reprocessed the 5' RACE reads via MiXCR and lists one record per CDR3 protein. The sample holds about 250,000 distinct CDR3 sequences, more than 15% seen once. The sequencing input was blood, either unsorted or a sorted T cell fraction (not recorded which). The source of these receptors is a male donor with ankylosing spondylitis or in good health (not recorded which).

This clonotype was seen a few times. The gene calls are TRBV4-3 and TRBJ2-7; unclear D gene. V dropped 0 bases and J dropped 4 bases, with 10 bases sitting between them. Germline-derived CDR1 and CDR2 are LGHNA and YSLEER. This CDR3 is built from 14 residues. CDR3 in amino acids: CASSQDWSGYEQYF. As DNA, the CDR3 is TGCGCCAGCAGCCAAGACTGGAGTGGTTACGAGCAGTACTTC.

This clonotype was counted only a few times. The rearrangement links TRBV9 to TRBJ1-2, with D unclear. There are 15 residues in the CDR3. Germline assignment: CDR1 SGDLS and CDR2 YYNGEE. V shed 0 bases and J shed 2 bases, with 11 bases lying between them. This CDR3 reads CASSVGSGINYGYTF. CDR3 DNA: TGTGCCAGCAGCGTAGGGTCAGGCATAAACTATGGCTACACCTTC.

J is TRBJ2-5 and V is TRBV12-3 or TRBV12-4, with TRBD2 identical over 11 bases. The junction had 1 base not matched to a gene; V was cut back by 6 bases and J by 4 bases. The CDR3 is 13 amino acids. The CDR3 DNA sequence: TGTGCCAGCAGCGGGACTAGCGGAGAGACCCAGTACTTC. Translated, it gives CASSGTSGETQYF.

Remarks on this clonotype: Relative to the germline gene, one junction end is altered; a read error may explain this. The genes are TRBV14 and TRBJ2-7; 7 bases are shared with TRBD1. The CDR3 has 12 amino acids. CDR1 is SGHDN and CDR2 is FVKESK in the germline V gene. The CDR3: CASSHRTGPKVF. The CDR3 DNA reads TGTGCCAGCAGCCATCGGACAGGACCCAAGGTCTTC.

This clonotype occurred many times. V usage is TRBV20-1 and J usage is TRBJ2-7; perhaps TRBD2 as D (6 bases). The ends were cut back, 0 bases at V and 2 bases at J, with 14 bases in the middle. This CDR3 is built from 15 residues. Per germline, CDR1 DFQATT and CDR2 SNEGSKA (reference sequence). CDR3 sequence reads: CSARDIGTLTYEQYF. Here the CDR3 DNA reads TGCAGTGCTAGAGATATAGGGACTTTAACCTACGAGCAGTACTTC.

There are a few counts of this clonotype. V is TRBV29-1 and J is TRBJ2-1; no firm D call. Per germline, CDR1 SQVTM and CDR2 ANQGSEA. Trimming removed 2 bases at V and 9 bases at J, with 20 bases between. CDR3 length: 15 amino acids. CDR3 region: CSVEPLSSSPSEQFF. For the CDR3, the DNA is TGCAGCGTTGAACCCCTATCCAGCTCGCCCAGTGAGCAGTTCTTC.

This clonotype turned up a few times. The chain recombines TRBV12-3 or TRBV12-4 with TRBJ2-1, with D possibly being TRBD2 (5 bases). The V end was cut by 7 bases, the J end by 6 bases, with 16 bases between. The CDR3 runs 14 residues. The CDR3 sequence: CASTRSLRGNEQFF. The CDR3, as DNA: TGTGCCAGCACCCGTAGTTTACGGGGCAATGAGCAGTTCTTC.

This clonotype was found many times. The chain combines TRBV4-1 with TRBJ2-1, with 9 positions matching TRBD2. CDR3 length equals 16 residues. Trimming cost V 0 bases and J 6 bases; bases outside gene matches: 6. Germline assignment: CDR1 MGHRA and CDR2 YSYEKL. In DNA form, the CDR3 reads TGCGCCAGCAGCCAAGATCGGGGCGGGAGGGCCAATGAGCAGTTCTTC. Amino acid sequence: CASSQDRGGRANEQFF.

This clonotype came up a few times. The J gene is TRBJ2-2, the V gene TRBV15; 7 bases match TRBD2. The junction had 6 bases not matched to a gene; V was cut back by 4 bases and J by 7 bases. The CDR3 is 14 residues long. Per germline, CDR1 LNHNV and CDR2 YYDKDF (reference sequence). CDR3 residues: CATSTGTTVGELFF. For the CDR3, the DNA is TGTGCCACCAGCACCGGGACTACGGTCGGGGAGCTGTTTTTT.

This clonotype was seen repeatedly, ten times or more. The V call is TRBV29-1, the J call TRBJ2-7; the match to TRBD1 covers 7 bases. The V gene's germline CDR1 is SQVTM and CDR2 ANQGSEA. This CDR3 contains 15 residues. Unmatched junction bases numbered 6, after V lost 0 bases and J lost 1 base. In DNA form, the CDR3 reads TGCAGCGTTGAAGATGCCCCGACAGGGTCCTACGAGCAGTACTTC. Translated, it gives CSVEDAPTGSYEQYF.

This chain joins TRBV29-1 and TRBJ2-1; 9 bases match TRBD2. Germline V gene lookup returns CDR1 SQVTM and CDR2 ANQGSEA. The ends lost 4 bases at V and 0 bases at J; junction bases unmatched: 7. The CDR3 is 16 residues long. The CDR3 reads CSVGTSVKSSYNEQFF. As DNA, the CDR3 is TGCAGCGTTGGGACTAGCGTGAAGAGCTCCTACAATGAGCAGTTCTTC.

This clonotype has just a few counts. The CDR3 loop reads CAISDTGMNTEAFF. The DNA of the CDR3 is TGTGCCATCAGTGACACCGGGATGAACACTGAAGCTTTCTTT. The chain uses TRBV10-3 and TRBJ1-1; unclear D gene. The germline V and J ends were trimmed by 3 bases and 0 bases, with 8 bases remaining between them. CDR3 length: 14 amino acids. Germline V lookup: CDR1 ENHRY, CDR2 SYGVKD.

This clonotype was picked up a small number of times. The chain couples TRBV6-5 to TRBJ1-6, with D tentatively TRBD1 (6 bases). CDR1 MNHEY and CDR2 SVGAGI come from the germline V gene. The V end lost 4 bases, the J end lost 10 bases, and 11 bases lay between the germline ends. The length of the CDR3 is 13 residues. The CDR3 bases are TGTGCCAGCAGTTTACAGGGCCGGTCACCCCTCCACTTT. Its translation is CASSLQGRSPLHF.

CDR3 nucleotides: TGCGCCAGCAGCCAAGATCTTGAGGCCGGGGAGCTGTTTTTT. Its protein product is CASSQDLEAGELFF. V usage is TRBV4-3 and J usage is TRBJ2-2; the D is unclear. CDR3 length: 14 residues. Trimming removed 0 bases at V and 6 bases at J, with 8 bases between. Germline CDR1 reads LGHNA; CDR2 reads YSLEER.

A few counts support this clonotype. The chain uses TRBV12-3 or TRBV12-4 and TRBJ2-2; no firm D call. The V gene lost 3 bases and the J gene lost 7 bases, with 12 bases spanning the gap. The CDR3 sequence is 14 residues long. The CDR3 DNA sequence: TGTGCCAGCAGTTTTGGTTCGACCGACGGGGAGCTGTTTTTT. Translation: CASSFGSTDGELFF.

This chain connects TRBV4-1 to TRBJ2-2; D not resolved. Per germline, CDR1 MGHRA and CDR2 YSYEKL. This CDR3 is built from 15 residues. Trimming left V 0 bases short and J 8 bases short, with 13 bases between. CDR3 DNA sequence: TGCGCCAGCAGCCAAGAGGCCCCCACGGCGGGGGAGCTGTTTTTT. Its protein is CASSQEAPTAGELFF.

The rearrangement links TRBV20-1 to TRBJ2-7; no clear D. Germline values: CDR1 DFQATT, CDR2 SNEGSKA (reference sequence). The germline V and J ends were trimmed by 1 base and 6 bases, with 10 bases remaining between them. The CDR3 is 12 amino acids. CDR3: CSARGAYTEQYF. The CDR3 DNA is TGCAGTGCTAGAGGGGCTTACACCGAGCAGTACTTC.

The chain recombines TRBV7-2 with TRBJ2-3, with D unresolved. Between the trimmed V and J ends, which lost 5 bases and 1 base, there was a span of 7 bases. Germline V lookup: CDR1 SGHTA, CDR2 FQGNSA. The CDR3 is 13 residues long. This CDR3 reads CASSPDGTDTQYF. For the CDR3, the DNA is TGTGCCAGCAGCCCCGACGGCACAGATACGCAGTATTTT.

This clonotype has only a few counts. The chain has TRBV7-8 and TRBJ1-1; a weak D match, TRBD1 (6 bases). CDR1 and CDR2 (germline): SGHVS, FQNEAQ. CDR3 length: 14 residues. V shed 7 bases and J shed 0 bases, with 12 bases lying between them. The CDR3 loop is CASTSDRMNTEAFF. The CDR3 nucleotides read TGTGCCAGCACCTCGGACAGAATGAACACTGAAGCTTTCTTT.

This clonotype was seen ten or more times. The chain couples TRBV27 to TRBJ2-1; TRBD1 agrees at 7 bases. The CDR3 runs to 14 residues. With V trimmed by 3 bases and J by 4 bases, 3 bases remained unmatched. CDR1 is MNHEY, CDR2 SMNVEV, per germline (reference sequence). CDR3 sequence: CASSFQGVYNEQFF. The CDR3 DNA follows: TGTGCCAGCAGTTTCCAGGGGGTTTACAATGAGCAGTTCTTC.

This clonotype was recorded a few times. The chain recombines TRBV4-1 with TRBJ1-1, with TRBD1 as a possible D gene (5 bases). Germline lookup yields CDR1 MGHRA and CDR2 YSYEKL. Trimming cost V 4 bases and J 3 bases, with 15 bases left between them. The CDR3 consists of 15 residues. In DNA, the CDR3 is TGCGCCAGCAGCCCAGGGTTCGGGGTGGACACTGAAGCTTTCTTT. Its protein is CASSPGFGVDTEAFF.

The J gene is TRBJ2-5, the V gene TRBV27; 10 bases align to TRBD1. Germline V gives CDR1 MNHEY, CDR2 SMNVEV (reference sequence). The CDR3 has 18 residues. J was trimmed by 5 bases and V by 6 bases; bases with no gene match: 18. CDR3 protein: CASRSEPPGTGVGETQYF. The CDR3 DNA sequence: TGTGCCAGCAGGTCCGAGCCACCCGGGACAGGGGTCGGGGAGACCCAGTACTTC.

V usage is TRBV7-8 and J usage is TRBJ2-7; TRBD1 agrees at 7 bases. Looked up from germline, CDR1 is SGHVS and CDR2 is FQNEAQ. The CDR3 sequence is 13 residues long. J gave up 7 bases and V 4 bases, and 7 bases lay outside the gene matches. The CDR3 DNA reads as TGTGCCAGCAGCTCAACAGGGGCGGGTGAGCAGTACTTC. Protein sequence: CASSSTGAGEQYF.

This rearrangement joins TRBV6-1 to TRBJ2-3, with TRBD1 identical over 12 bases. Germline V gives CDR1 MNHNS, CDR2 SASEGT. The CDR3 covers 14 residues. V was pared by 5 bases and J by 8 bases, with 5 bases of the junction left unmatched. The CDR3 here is CASSPGQGAFTQYF. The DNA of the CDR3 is TGTGCCAGCAGTCCGGGACAGGGGGCTTTTACGCAGTATTTT.

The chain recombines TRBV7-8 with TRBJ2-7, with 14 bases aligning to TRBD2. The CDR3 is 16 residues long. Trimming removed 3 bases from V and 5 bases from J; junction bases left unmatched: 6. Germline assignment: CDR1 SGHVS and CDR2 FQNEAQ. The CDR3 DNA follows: TGTGCCAGCAGCTTTTCGGGACTAGCGGGAGTACACGAGCAGTACTTC. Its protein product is CASSFSGLAGVHEQYF. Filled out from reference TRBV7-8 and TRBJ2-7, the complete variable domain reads GAGVSQSPRYKVAKRGQDVALRCDPISGHVSLFWYQQALGQGPEFLTYFQNEAQLDKSGLPSDRFFAERPEGSVSTLKIQRTQQEDSAVYLCASSFSGLAGVHEQYFGPGTRLTVT.

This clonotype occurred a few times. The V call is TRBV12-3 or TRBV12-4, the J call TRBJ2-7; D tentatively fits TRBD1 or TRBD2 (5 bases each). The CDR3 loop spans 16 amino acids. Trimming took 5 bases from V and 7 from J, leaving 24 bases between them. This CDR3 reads CASSHRTVNGAGEQYF. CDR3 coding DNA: TGTGCCAGCAGTCACCGGACCGTAAACGGGGCGGGTGAGCAGTACTTC.

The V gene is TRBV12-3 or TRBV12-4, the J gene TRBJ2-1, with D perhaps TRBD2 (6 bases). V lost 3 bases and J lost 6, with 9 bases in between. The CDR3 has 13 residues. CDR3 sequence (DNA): TGTGCCAGCAGTTTTGATAGCGGCAATGAGCAGTTCTTC. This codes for CASSFDSGNEQFF.

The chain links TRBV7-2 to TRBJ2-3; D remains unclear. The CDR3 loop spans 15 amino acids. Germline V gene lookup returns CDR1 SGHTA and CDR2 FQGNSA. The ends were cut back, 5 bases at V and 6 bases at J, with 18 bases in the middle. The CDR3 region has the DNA TGTGCCAGCAGCGTCCCTGGGGTTTTAGTTGATACGCAGTATTTT. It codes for CASSVPGVLVDTQYF.